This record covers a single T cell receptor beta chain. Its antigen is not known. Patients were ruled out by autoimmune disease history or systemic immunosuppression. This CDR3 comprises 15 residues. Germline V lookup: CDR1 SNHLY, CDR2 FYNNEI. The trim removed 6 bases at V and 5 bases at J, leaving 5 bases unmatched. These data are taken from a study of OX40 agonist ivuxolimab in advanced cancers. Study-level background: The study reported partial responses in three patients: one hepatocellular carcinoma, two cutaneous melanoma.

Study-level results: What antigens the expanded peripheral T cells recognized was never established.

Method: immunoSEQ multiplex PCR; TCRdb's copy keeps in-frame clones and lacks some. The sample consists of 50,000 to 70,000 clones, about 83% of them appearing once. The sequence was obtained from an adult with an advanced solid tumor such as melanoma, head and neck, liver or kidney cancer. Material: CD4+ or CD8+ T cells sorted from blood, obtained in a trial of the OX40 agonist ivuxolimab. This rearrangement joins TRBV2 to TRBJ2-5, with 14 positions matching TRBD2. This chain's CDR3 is CASRIGTSGGETQYF. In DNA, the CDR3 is TGTGCCAGCAGGATCGGGACTAGCGGGGGTGAGACCCAGTACTTC.